These 19 T cell receptor beta chains share one sample of origin, sequenced in a study of blood T cell repertoires in COVID-19. TCRdb keeps only in-frame clones here, not all; method: immunoSEQ multiplex PCR. Of tens of thousands of clones listed, more than 80% are singletons. The sequenced sample consisted of peripheral blood. These receptors were collected from a woman of 80 years or more with acute or convalescent COVID-19.

V usage is TRBV9 and J usage is TRBJ1-3; 11 positions match TRBD1. Trimming cost V 0 bases and J 3 bases; bases outside gene matches: 8. The CDR3 totals 18 residues. Per germline, CDR1 SGDLS and CDR2 YYNGEE. The CDR3 is CASSVEGQGGVSGNTIYF. For the CDR3, the DNA is TGTGCCAGCAGCGTAGAGGGACAGGGGGGAGTAAGTGGAAACACCATATATTTT.

The rearrangement links TRBV7-9 to TRBJ2-3; 13 positions agree with TRBD2. With V trimmed by 4 bases and J by 4 bases, 5 bases remained unmatched. Germline CDR1 and CDR2: SEHNR and FQNEAQ (reference sequence). The CDR3 length is 16 residues. CDR3 amino acids: CASSSLAGGKPDTQYF. CDR3 nucleotide sequence: TGTGCCAGCAGCTCACTAGCGGGGGGGAAACCAGATACGCAGTATTTT.

J is TRBJ2-3 and V is TRBV19; TRBD2 agrees at 11 bases. Looked up from germline, CDR1 is LNHDA and CDR2 is SQIVND (reference sequence). The CDR3 runs to 16 residues. V trimming: 6 bases; J trimming: 3 bases; junction bases outside the gene matches: 8. CDR3: CASRMTSGVETDTQYF. The DNA for the CDR3 is TGTGCCAGTAGGATGACTAGCGGGGTAGAAACAGATACGCAGTATTTT.

The V and J genes are TRBV3-1 (or the pseudogene TRBV3-2) and TRBJ1-4; 8 nucleotides align to TRBD1. The germline V gene has CDR1 LGHDT and CDR2 YNNKEL (reference sequence). The CDR3 loop spans 15 amino acids. Trimming at V came to 3 bases and at J to 8 bases, leaving 8 bases not matched to a gene. The DNA for the CDR3 is TGTGCCAGCAGCCAGGACGGACAGGGAAGGGAAAAACTGTTTTTT. It translates to CASSQDGQGREKLFF.

The chain employs TRBV7-2 and TRBJ1-1; tentatively, D is TRBD1 (5 bases). The V end was cut by 5 bases, the J end by 5 bases, with 18 bases between. Looked up from germline, CDR1 is SGHTA and CDR2 is FQGNSA. The CDR3 runs to 15 residues. The CDR3 nucleotides read TGTGCCAGCAGCGTCGACAAGGGGAGGGATACTGAAGCTTTCTTT. Translating gives CASSVDKGRDTEAFF.

The CDR3 DNA sequence: TGTGCCAGCAGCTTGAGACCCAGCGGGAACACCGGGGAGCTGTTTTTT. Translation gives CASSLRPSGNTGELFF. The chain uses TRBV5-8 and TRBJ2-2, with a possible D match to TRBD2 (5 bases). The CDR3 length is 16 residues. V was cut by 1 base and J by 1 base, with 11 bases left in between. Germline V gene lookup returns CDR1 SGHTS and CDR2 YDEGEE.

V gene TRBV19 combines with J gene TRBJ2-2, with D possibly TRBD1 on 5 matching bases. V shed 5 bases and J shed 5 bases, with 12 bases lying between them. The CDR3 runs to 14 residues. CDR1 is LNHDA and CDR2 is SQIVND in the germline V gene (reference sequence). As DNA, the CDR3 is TGTGCCAGTAGTGCCAACCAGGGAACCGGGGAGCTGTTTTTT. The encoded protein is CASSANQGTGELFF.

The V gene is TRBV2, the J gene TRBJ2-2, with TRBD2 matching over 11 bases. Germline V gene data show CDR1 as SNHLY and CDR2 as FYNNEI. The V segment lost 2 bases and the J segment 4 bases; nucleotides outside the gene matches: 9. This CDR3 has 18 residues. CDR3 sequence reads: CASSESLAGGRSTGELFF. The CDR3 DNA follows: TGTGCCAGCAGTGAAAGCCTAGCGGGGGGCCGTAGCACCGGGGAGCTGTTTTTT. Filled out from reference TRBV2 and TRBJ2-2, the complete variable domain reads EPEVTQTPSHQVTQMGQEVILRCVPISNHLYFYWYRQILGQKVEFLVSFYNNEISEKSEIFDDQFSVERPDGSNFTLKIRSTKLEDSAMYFCASSESLAGGRSTGELFFGEGSRLTVL.

The rearrangement uses TRBV29-1 and TRBJ1-2; D is perhaps TRBD1 (5 bases). CDR1 SQVTM and CDR2 ANQGSEA come from the germline V gene. The CDR3 runs 13 residues. V lost 7 bases and J 4 bases, leaving 16 bases between the germline ends. The CDR3 protein is CSADGGGGYGYTF. DNA of the CDR3: TGCAGCGCCGACGGGGGTGGGGGCTATGGCTACACCTTC.

This chain connects TRBV19 to TRBJ2-5; 9 positions match TRBD2. Germline assignment: CDR1 LNHDA and CDR2 SQIVND (reference sequence). V trimming: 3 bases; J trimming: 5 bases; junction bases outside the gene matches: 13. The CDR3 length is 17 residues. The CDR3 protein is CASSISLAGALGETQYF. The CDR3 DNA reads as TGTGCCAGTAGTATCTCCTTAGCGGGGGCCCTTGGGGAGACCCAGTACTTC.

This clone was seen repeatedly, ten times or more. The chain recombines TRBV6-2 or TRBV6-3 with TRBJ2-2; weak D call: TRBD2 (6 bases). Germline V gives CDR1 MNHEY, CDR2 SVGEGT. The CDR3 spans 14 residues. V was cut by 2 bases and J by 3 bases, with 7 bases left in between. The CDR3 here is CASSYPGDTGELFF. The CDR3 nucleotides read TGTGCCAGCAGTTACCCGGGGGACACCGGGGAGCTGTTTTTT.

A word on this clone: One junction end does not reproduce the germline sequence, and a read error may be involved. V is TRBV7-7 and J is TRBJ1-5; D not resolved. The CDR3 has 13 amino acids. Germline V gene data show CDR1 as SSHAT and CDR2 as FNYEAQ (reference sequence). The CDR3: CASSLGPNQPQHF. The CDR3 DNA reads as TGTGCTAGCAGCTTAGGGCCCAATCAGCCCCAGCATTTT.

This chain uses TRBV19 with TRBJ2-3, with D possibly being TRBD1 (6 bases). V was clipped by 5 bases and J by 0 bases, with 12 bases between them. CDR1 and CDR2 (germline): LNHDA, SQIVND (reference sequence). The CDR3 runs 15 residues. The CDR3 region is CASSLMDSSTDTQYF. The CDR3 nucleotides are TGTGCCAGTAGTCTAATGGACAGTAGCACAGATACGCAGTATTTT.

The chain couples TRBV5-4 to TRBJ2-2; 15 bases map to TRBD2. Unmatched junction bases numbered 8, after V lost 4 bases and J lost 4 bases. Germline V CDR1 and CDR2: SGHNT, YYREEE (reference sequence). The CDR3 loop spans 18 amino acids. The CDR3 nucleotides read TGTGCCAGCAGCGCGGGACTAGCGGGGGGCCGACGCACCGGGGAGCTGTTTTTT. This encodes CASSAGLAGGRRTGELFF.

The gene calls are TRBV3-1 (or the pseudogene TRBV3-2) and TRBJ2-7; TRBD1 aligns across 7 bases. In germline, CDR1 is LGHDT, CDR2 YNNKEL (reference sequence). This CDR3 spans 11 amino acids. With 1 base clipped from V and 9 bases from J, the junction kept 0 bases outside the gene matches. In nucleotides, the CDR3 is TGTGCCAGCAGCCAAGGACAGGGGCAGTACTTC. It translates to CASSQGQGQYF.

The genes are TRBV5-1 and TRBJ1-6, with a possible D match to TRBD1 (6 bases). The V gene's germline CDR1 is SGHRS and CDR2 YFSETQ. The CDR3 totals 16 residues. Trimming pared 4 bases from V and 5 bases from J, leaving 16 bases between. The CDR3 sequence is CASSRSRGEDNSPLHF. The CDR3 bases are TGCGCCAGCAGCCGGAGCAGGGGAGAGGATAATTCACCCCTCCACTTT. The variable domain in full, with the rest retrieved from reference TRBV5-1 and TRBJ1-6, is KAGVTQTPRYLIKTRGQQVTLSCSPISGHRSVSWYQQTPGQGLQFLFEYFSETQRNKGNFPGRFSGRQFSNSRSEMNVSTLELGDSALYLCASSRSRGEDNSPLHFGNGTRLTVT.

To note about this clone: One end of the junction does not line up with germline, which may come from a read error. The J gene is TRBJ2-7, the V gene TRBV28, with a possible D match to TRBD1 (5 bases). The germline V gene encodes CDR1 MDHEN and CDR2 SYDVKM. This CDR3 contains 14 residues. The CDR3 loop reads CASSLSPTANSLRF. The CDR3 coding sequence is TGTGCCAGCAGTTTATCCCCGACAGCTAATTCGTTGAGATTC. The whole variable domain, filled in from reference TRBV28 and TRBJ2-7, reads DVKVTQSSRYLVKRTGEKVFLECVQDMDHENMFWYRQDPGLGLRLIYFSYDVKMKEKGDIPEGYSVSREKKERFSLILESASTNQTSMYLCASSLSPTANSLRFGPGTRLTVT.

This clone was seen a single time. DNA for the CDR3: TGTGCCAGCAGCTTAGGTCCCAGCGGGGGGCGTGAGCAGTACTTC. Translating it yields CASSLGPSGGREQYF. This chain links TRBV7-2 with TRBJ2-7, with 9 bases lining up with TRBD2. The germline gives CDR1 SGHTA, CDR2 FQGNSA. V trimming: 1 base; J trimming: 7 bases; junction bases outside the gene matches: 8. The CDR3 has 15 amino acids.

The J gene is TRBJ1-2, the V gene TRBV3-1 (or the pseudogene TRBV3-2); D not resolved. The germline CDR1 and CDR2 sequences are LGHDT and YNNKEL (reference sequence). Between the trimmed V and J ends, which lost 6 bases and 6 bases, there was a span of 11 bases. CDR3 length: 12 amino acids. CDR3 DNA sequence: TGTGCCAGCAGTTTGGGAGTAGATGGCTACACCTTC. The encoded protein is CASSLGVDGYTF.